The T cell receptor beta chain described here comes from a study of shared clonotypes between healthy human individuals. Findings of the study overall: The diversity represented, both genetic and in exposure history, was limited by few donors. Clonotype sharing among donors likely depends on sequencing depth. Sorted-subset samples were not fully sequenced, rarefaction indicated.

The repertoire was sequenced with immunoSEQ multiplex PCR; TCRdb's copy has only in-frame clones and lacks some. This sample has more than 2 million clones, with around 95% found just once. Nashville, Tennessee was home to all donors, each a Caucasian adult. This clone came up once. Its target is unknown. The sample comprised naive CD4+ T cells sorted from blood. The subset is: CD45RA+ positively selected. The TCR originated in a man aged 18 to 30 in good health.

The CDR3 loop reads CSTTQGTSTDTQYF. DNA of the CDR3: TGCAGCACGACCCAGGGGACCAGCACAGATACGCAGTATTTT. The chain combines TRBV29-1 with TRBJ2-3; possible D gene TRBD1, 6 bases. Trimming pared 8 bases from V and 0 bases from J, leaving 15 bases between. The length of the CDR3 is 14 residues. From germline, CDR1 is SQVTM and CDR2 ANQGSEA.